Only one count was recorded for the clone carrying this TCR beta chain. Its matching antigen is unknown. The ends were cut back, 5 bases at V and 3 bases at J, with 13 bases in the middle. Germline V lookup: CDR1 LGHNT, CDR2 FRNRAP. The CDR3 has 14 amino acids. The data stem from a study of T cell responses to AZD1222 COVID-19 vaccine. As for the study in general: Second doses at about 4 or about 12 weeks were pooled.

Sequenced by immunoSEQ multiplex PCR; TCRdb stores in-frame clones only, minus some. The profile shows roughly 140,000 clones, roughly 92% of them singletons. Whole-study findings and limits: Reports say nearly half of spike-specific TCRs go after unmutated variant regions. With two AZD1222 doses given, Spike-specific TCR breadth and depth both rose.

This receptor was identified in an adult in good health. V gene TRBV12-5 combines with J gene TRBJ1-1; perhaps TRBD1 as D (6 bases). Sequencing used peripheral blood, obtained on day 0 of AZD1222 vaccination. In DNA form, the CDR3 reads TGTGCTAGTGGTCGTCACACAGGGTACACTGAAGCTTTCTTT. It yields the protein CASGRHTGYTEAFF.